Presented here are 28 T cell receptor beta chains from one specimen sequenced in a study of control samples from healthy donors and cancer patients. TCRdb's table, derived via immunoSEQ multiplex PCR, lists solely in-frame clones and lacks some. This table holds some 120,000 clones, 89% found once. Sequences were obtained from blood. The receptors come from a man aged 45-65 years in good health.

The CDR3 nucleotides read TGTGCCAGCAGTGACGGGGGACCACTGTTTTTT. Translation: CASSDGGPLFF. V gene TRBV6-1 combines with J gene TRBJ1-4, with a tentative D call TRBD1 (5 bases). V was clipped by 3 bases and J by 13 bases, with 9 bases between them. Germline lookup yields CDR1 MNHNS and CDR2 SASEGT. This CDR3 comprises 11 residues.

The chain uses TRBV6-5 and TRBJ1-1; 9 nucleotides align to TRBD1. The trim removed 11 bases at V and 7 bases at J, leaving 11 bases unmatched. This CDR3 is 13 amino acids long. Germline values: CDR1 MNHEY, CDR2 SVGAGI. CDR3 protein: CAGGQGWINEAFF. Here the CDR3 DNA reads TGTGCCGGTGGACAGGGGTGGATTAATGAAGCTTTCTTT.

CDR3 sequence reads: CASSIDRGPNEQFF. In DNA, the CDR3 is TGTGCCAGTAGTATCGACAGGGGGCCTAATGAGCAGTTCTTC. The V and J genes are TRBV19 and TRBJ2-1; TRBD1 matches at 10 bases. The CDR3 sequence is 14 residues long. V shed 3 bases, J shed 7 bases, and the junction held 3 bases outside the gene matches. Per the germline V gene, CDR1 is LNHDA and CDR2 is SQIVND (reference sequence).

This chain links TRBV9 with TRBJ1-5, with D maybe TRBD1 (5 bases). The length of the CDR3 is 14 residues. The germline V gene has CDR1 SGDLS and CDR2 YYNGEE. V was cut by 4 bases and J by 7 bases, with 15 bases left in between. The chain's CDR3 is CASSTGPGGQPQHF. The CDR3 nucleotides read TGTGCCAGCAGCACGGGACCCGGTGGACAGCCCCAGCATTTT.

The chain combines TRBV9 with TRBJ2-1; D not certain. CDR1 SGDLS and CDR2 YYNGEE come from the germline V gene. With 4 bases removed from V and 1 base from J, the gap between germline ends came to 21 bases. The length of the CDR3 is 18 residues. This CDR3 is CASSPLDGRSGSYNEQFF. The CDR3 nucleotides are TGTGCCAGCAGCCCTTTGGACGGTAGAAGTGGGTCCTACAATGAGCAGTTCTTC. Full variable domain (remainder filled in from reference TRBV9 and TRBJ2-1): DSGVTQTPKHLITATGQRVTLRCSPRSGDLSVYWYQQSLDQGLQFLIQYYNGEERAKGNILERFSAQQFPDLHSELNLSSLELGDSALYFCASSPLDGRSGSYNEQFFGPGTRLTVL.

The J gene is TRBJ2-5, the V gene TRBV19, with 12 bases that match TRBD2. J lost 2 bases, V lost 4 bases, and 2 bases had no gene match. The CDR3 sequence is 15 residues long. The germline V gene encodes CDR1 LNHDA and CDR2 SQIVND (reference sequence). The CDR3 sequence is CASSTTSGGQETQYF. In DNA, the CDR3 is TGTGCCAGTAGTACTACTAGCGGGGGGCAAGAGACCCAGTACTTC.

The chain carries TRBV19 and TRBJ2-6; D may be TRBD1 (5 bases). The CDR3 covers 17 residues. V gave up 6 bases and J gave up 0 bases, with 15 bases separating them. From germline, CDR1 is LNHDA and CDR2 SQIVND (reference sequence). CDR3 bases: TGTGCCAGTAGCCTTGGGGCAGCGAACTCTGGGGCCAACGTCCTGACTTTC. Translated, it gives CASSLGAANSGANVLTF.

V is TRBV7-9 and J is TRBJ1-1; D not certain. The CDR3 has 13 residues. V was shortened by 1 base and J by 11 bases, with 14 bases between the two germline ends. Germline CDR1 and CDR2: SEHNR and FQNEAQ (reference sequence). The CDR3 sequence is CASSLVTEVVAFF. DNA for the CDR3: TGTGCCAGCAGCTTAGTCACAGAGGTAGTGGCTTTCTTT.

The V gene is TRBV24-1, the J gene TRBJ2-3; 10 nucleotides agree with TRBD2. Germline CDR1 is KGHDR and CDR2 is SFDVKD. Trimming removed 3 bases from V and 5 bases from J; junction bases left unmatched: 7. The CDR3 has 16 residues. CDR3 residues: CATSDGTSGEEDTQYF. The CDR3 bases are TGTGCCACCAGTGATGGAACTAGCGGGGAGGAAGATACGCAGTATTTT.

This clone was found a few times. This chain links TRBV3-1 (or the pseudogene TRBV3-2) with TRBJ1-1; the D gene is possibly TRBD1 (5 bases). Germline CDR1 is LGHDT and CDR2 is YNNKEL (reference sequence). The V end lost 1 base, the J end lost 0 bases, and 9 bases lay between the germline ends. This CDR3 is built from 15 residues. CDR3 protein: CASSQGGSMNTEAFF. The CDR3 coding sequence is TGTGCCAGCAGCCAAGGGGGGAGCATGAACACTGAAGCTTTCTTT.

J is TRBJ1-2 and V is TRBV18; D uncertain. Trimming removed 2 bases at V and 4 bases at J, with 14 bases between. Germline V lookup: CDR1 KGHSH, CDR2 LQKENI. The CDR3 sequence is 15 residues long. The CDR3 spells CASSPRRSDVYGYTF. CDR3 DNA sequence: TGTGCCAGCTCACCAAGGAGGTCAGATGTCTATGGCTACACCTTC.

The genes are TRBV7-2 and TRBJ2-5; D gene ambiguous. CDR1 and CDR2 (germline): SGHTA, FQGNSA. The V gene lost 0 bases and the J gene lost 4 bases, with 12 bases spanning the gap. The CDR3 contains 15 residues. The CDR3 protein is CASSLAGLVGETQYF. Written as DNA, the CDR3 is TGTGCCAGCAGCTTAGCGGGTCTGGTGGGAGAGACCCAGTACTTC.

The V gene is TRBV19, the J gene TRBJ1-1; 10 nucleotides match TRBD1. Germline values: CDR1 LNHDA, CDR2 SQIVND (reference sequence). The junction had 10 bases not matched to a gene; V was cut back by 3 bases and J by 12 bases. This CDR3 spans 14 amino acids. The CDR3 sequence: CASSMRDRGQSPFF. CDR3 nucleotide sequence: TGTGCCAGTAGTATGCGAGACAGGGGGCAGTCGCCTTTCTTT.

This clone was detected once. The CDR3 loop is CASSYSEDRGPYEQYF. The CDR3 nucleotides are TGTGCCAGCAGTTACTCGGAGGACAGGGGCCCCTACGAGCAGTACTTC. This chain connects TRBV6-2 or TRBV6-3 to TRBJ2-7; 9 bases are shared with TRBD1. V lost 0 bases, J lost 2 bases, and 5 bases stayed unmatched. Germline assignment: CDR1 MNHEY and CDR2 SVGEGT. CDR3 length: 16 residues.

This clone appeared a single time. This chain joins TRBV6-5 and TRBJ1-2; D may be TRBD1 (5 bases). Germline values: CDR1 MNHEY, CDR2 SVGAGI. V was trimmed by 1 base and J by 6 bases, leaving 9 bases between them. The CDR3 runs to 13 residues. CDR3 sequence: CASSYFGGDGYTF. CDR3 nucleotides: TGTGCCAGCAGTTACTTCGGGGGGGATGGCTACACCTTC.

V is TRBV3-1 (or the pseudogene TRBV3-2) and J is TRBJ2-1; the match to TRBD2 covers 7 bases. The CDR3 length is 15 residues. The V segment lost 3 bases and the J segment 0 bases; nucleotides outside the gene matches: 2. Germline CDR1 LGHDT, CDR2 YNNKEL (reference sequence). The CDR3 nucleotides are TGTGCCAGCAGCCAGAGCGGGAACTCCTACAATGAGCAGTTCTTC. Amino acid sequence: CASSQSGNSYNEQFF.

J is TRBJ2-1 and V is TRBV6-2 or TRBV6-3; D gene uncertain. The germline gives CDR1 MNHEY, CDR2 SVGEGT. V lost 6 bases and J 4 bases, leaving 13 bases between the germline ends. CDR3 size: 14 residues. CDR3 DNA sequence: TGTGCCAGCAGCCCAGAGAGCCAATACAATGAGCAGTTCTTC. Residues: CASSPESQYNEQFF.

V is TRBV27 and J is TRBJ2-3, with 10 bases that match TRBD2. The J segment lost 5 bases and the V segment lost 2 bases, leaving 4 bases of the junction unmatched. Germline-derived CDR1 and CDR2 are MNHEY and SMNVEV (reference sequence). The CDR3 length is 15 residues. CDR3 protein: CASSLSGGAVDTQYF. The CDR3 DNA is TGTGCCAGCAGTTTAAGCGGGGGGGCCGTAGATACGCAGTATTTT.

Details on this clone: The sample carries other DNA sequences with the same CDR3. The CDR3 DNA follows: TGCGCCAGCAGCTTGGGACAGGGCGGCACTGAAGCTTTCTTT. As protein: CASSLGQGGTEAFF. V is TRBV5-1 and J is TRBJ1-1, with 7 bases matching TRBD1. CDR1 and CDR2 (germline): SGHRS, YFSETQ. The trim removed 0 bases at V and 4 bases at J, leaving 3 bases unmatched. The CDR3 sequence is 14 residues long. Looking up the rest from reference TRBV5-1 and TRBJ1-1 gives the full variable domain: KAGVTQTPRYLIKTRGQQVTLSCSPISGHRSVSWYQQTPGQGLQFLFEYFSETQRNKGNFPGRFSGRQFSNSRSEMNVSTLELGDSALYLCASSLGQGGTEAFFGQGTRLTVV.

The rearrangement uses TRBV19 and TRBJ1-4, with D perhaps TRBD1 (6 bases). This CDR3 is 13 amino acids long. CDR1 and CDR2 (germline): LNHDA, SQIVND (reference sequence). Trimming pared 7 bases from V and 7 bases from J, leaving 13 bases between. Written as DNA, the CDR3 is TGTGCCAGTACGTATCAGGGGACTGAAAAACTGTTTTTT. Translated: CASTYQGTEKLFF.

V gene TRBV12-5 combines with J gene TRBJ1-1; 12 bases line up with TRBD1. This CDR3 is built from 16 residues. Looked up from germline, CDR1 is LGHNT and CDR2 is FRNRAP. V dropped 9 bases and J dropped 1; count of bases not matched to a gene: 9. As DNA, the CDR3 is TGTGCTAGCTCCTCCGGGACAGGGGGCAGGAACACTGAAGCTTTCTTT. The encoded protein is CASSSGTGGRNTEAFF. The whole variable domain, remainder taken from reference TRBV12-5 and TRBJ1-1, is DARVTQTPRHKVTEMGQEVTMRCQPILGHNTVFWYRQTMMQGLELLAYFRNRAPLDDSGMPKDRFSAEMPDATLATLKIQPSEPRDSAVYFCASSSGTGGRNTEAFFGQGTRLTVV.

This sequence joins TRBV6-5 and TRBJ2-1; D not resolved. Trimming took 3 bases from V and 0 from J, leaving 9 bases between them. The germline V gene encodes CDR1 MNHEY and CDR2 SVGAGI. The CDR3 totals 15 residues. The chain's CDR3 is CASSYGSSSYNEQFF. The CDR3 region has the DNA TGTGCCAGCAGTTATGGGTCCAGCTCCTACAATGAGCAGTTCTTC.

The chain joins TRBV29-1 to TRBJ1-2; D gene ambiguous. Trimming removed 4 bases at V and 7 bases at J, with 13 bases between. Germline V gene data show CDR1 as SQVTM and CDR2 as ANQGSEA. The CDR3 consists of 12 residues. Here the CDR3 reads CSVVSPAGGYTF. CDR3 nucleotide sequence: TGCAGCGTTGTAAGCCCGGCGGGTGGCTACACCTTC. The variable domain in full, completed from reference TRBV29-1 and TRBJ1-2, reads SAVISQKPSRDICQRGTSLTIQCQVDSQVTMMFWYRQQPGQSLTLIATANQGSEATYESGFVIDKFPISRPNLTFSTLTVSNMSPEDSSIYLCSVVSPAGGYTFGSGTRLTVV.

The rearrangement links TRBV2 to TRBJ2-3; 10 nucleotides agree with TRBD1. Trimming removed 4 bases from V and 4 bases from J; junction bases left unmatched: 8. CDR3 length: 16 amino acids. In germline, CDR1 is SNHLY, CDR2 FYNNEI. The DNA of the CDR3 is TGTGCCAGCAGTGCCGCGACAGGGGGCCCAGCAGATACGCAGTATTTT. It specifies CASSAATGGPADTQYF.

The chain employs TRBV12-5 and TRBJ2-2; 7 bases map to TRBD2. Germline-derived CDR1 and CDR2 are LGHNT and FRNRAP. The CDR3 length is 15 residues. J gave up 4 bases and V 6 bases, and 8 bases lay outside the gene matches. CDR3 DNA: TGTGCTAGTGGCCTGGGGTCGGGAGGCACCGGGGAGCTGTTTTTT. This codes for CASGLGSGGTGELFF. Complete variable domain (other parts from reference TRBV12-5 and TRBJ2-2): DARVTQTPRHKVTEMGQEVTMRCQPILGHNTVFWYRQTMMQGLELLAYFRNRAPLDDSGMPKDRFSAEMPDATLATLKIQPSEPRDSAVYFCASGLGSGGTGELFFGEGSRLTVL.

V gene TRBV6-1 combines with J gene TRBJ1-1; maybe TRBD1 (5 bases). This CDR3 contains 15 residues. CDR1 MNHNS and CDR2 SASEGT come from the germline V gene. The V gene lost 3 bases and the J gene lost 3 bases, with 14 bases spanning the gap. The CDR3: CASSEWSGFDTEAFF. The CDR3 DNA sequence: TGTGCCAGCAGTGAGTGGTCAGGGTTTGACACTGAAGCTTTCTTT.

This rearrangement joins TRBV6-5 to TRBJ1-5; the D gene is possibly TRBD1 (6 bases). V lost 7 bases and J 7 bases, leaving 11 bases between the germline ends. This CDR3 has 12 amino acids. CDR1 MNHEY and CDR2 SVGAGI come from the germline V gene. Here the CDR3 reads CASTLQGQPQHF. CDR3 nucleotides: TGTGCCAGCACCCTTCAGGGGCAGCCCCAGCATTTT.

The chain employs TRBV11-2 and TRBJ1-1; D is unresolved. Germline V gene lookup returns CDR1 SGHAT and CDR2 FQNNGV. Trimming took off 2 bases at V and 5 bases at J, with 18 bases between the two ends. The CDR3 contains 16 residues. This chain's CDR3 is CASSLLGSRRDTEAFF. DNA for the CDR3: TGTGCCAGCAGCTTATTAGGGTCCCGAAGGGATACTGAAGCTTTCTTT.